This TCR beta chain was obtained from a study of blood T cell repertoires in COVID-19. Overall study context: Sites in the United States, Italy and Spain provided acute and convalescent COVID-19 samples. PBMCs, B-cell-depleted T cells, or T cells provided the cDNA or gDNA that made up the material.

How the authors handled the data: Amplification of reference gene primers was used by the study to estimate nucleated cell counts. Generated by immunoSEQ multiplex PCR, the TCRdb table keeps only in-frame clones and is missing some. V, J and clone size are taken as reported in that table, and D and trimming were inferred from the DNA itself. This table has about 230,000 clones, more than 70% appearing once. The CDR3 length is 13 residues. Per germline, CDR1 MNHEY and CDR2 SMNVEV (reference sequence). Deletions cut 6 bases from V and 3 bases from J, with 11 bases between. Sequencing was carried out using peripheral blood. This sequence was found in a man older than 75 with acute or convalescent COVID-19. The V gene is TRBV27, the J gene TRBJ1-1; TRBD1 might be the D (5 bases). CDR3 region: CASRRQRDTEAFF. The CDR3 region has the DNA TGTGCCAGCAGACGACAGAGAGACACTGAAGCTTTCTTT.